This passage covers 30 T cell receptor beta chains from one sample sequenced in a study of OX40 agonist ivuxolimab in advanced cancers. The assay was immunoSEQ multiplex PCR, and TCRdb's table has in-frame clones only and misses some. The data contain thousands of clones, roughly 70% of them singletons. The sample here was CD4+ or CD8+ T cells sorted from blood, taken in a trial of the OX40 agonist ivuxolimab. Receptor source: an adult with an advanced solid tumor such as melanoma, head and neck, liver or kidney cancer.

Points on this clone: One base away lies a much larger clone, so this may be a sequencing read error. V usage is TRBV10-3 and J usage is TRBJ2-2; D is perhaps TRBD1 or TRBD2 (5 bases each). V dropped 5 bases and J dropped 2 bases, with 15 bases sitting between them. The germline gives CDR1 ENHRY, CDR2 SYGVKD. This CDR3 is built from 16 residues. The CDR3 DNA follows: TGTGCCATCAGTACGGTTGTGGGACCCAACACCGGGGAGCTGTTTTTT. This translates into CAISTVVGPNTGELFF.

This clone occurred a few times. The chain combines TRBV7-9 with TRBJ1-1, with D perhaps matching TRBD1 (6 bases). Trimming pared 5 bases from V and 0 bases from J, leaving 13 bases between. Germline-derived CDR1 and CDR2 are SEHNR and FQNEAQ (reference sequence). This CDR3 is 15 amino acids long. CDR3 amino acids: CASSQLDSLNTEAFF. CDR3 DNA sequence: TGTGCCAGCAGCCAACTGGACAGCCTGAACACTGAAGCTTTCTTT.

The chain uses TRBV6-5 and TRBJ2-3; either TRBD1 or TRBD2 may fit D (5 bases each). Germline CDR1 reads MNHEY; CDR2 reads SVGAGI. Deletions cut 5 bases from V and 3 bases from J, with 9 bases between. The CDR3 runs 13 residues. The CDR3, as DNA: TGTGCCAGCAGTACCTGGGGGACAGATACGCAGTATTTT. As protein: CASSTWGTDTQYF.

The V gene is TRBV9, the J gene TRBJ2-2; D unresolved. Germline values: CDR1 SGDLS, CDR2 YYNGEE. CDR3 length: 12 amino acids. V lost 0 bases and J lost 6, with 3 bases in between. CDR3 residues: CASSVDSGELFF. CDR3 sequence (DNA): TGTGCCAGCAGCGTAGACTCCGGGGAGCTGTTTTTT.

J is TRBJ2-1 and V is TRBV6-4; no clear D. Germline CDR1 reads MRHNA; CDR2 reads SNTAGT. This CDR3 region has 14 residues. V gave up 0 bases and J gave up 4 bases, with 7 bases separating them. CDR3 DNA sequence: TGTGCCAGCAGTGACTCGAAGGATTACAATGAGCAGTTCTTC. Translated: CASSDSKDYNEQFF.

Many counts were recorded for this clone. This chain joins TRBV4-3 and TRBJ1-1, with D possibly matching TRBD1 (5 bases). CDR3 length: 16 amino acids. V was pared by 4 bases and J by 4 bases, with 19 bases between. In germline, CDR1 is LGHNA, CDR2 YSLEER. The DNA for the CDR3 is TGCGCCAGCAGCCGAAGGGACGGGTGGTTCGGCACTGAAGCTTTCTTT. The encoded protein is CASSRRDGWFGTEAFF.

The CDR3 loop reads CASSQGQGDTDTQYF. The CDR3 region has the DNA TGTGCCAGCAGCCAAGGGCAGGGCGACACAGATACGCAGTATTTT. The chain recombines TRBV28 with TRBJ2-3, with a possible D match to TRBD1 (5 bases). V lost 6 bases, J lost 2 bases, and 15 bases lay in between. The CDR3 runs 15 residues. Germline V gene data show CDR1 as MDHEN and CDR2 as SYDVKM.

DNA for the CDR3: TGTGCCAGCAGCGTAGAGGGGGGAACAGGGCTGACCCAGTACTTC. Amino acids: CASSVEGGTGLTQYF. The chain joins TRBV9 to TRBJ2-5; D possibly uses TRBD1 or TRBD2 (6 bases each). V was cut by 0 bases and J by 7 bases, with 16 bases left in between. The germline V gene encodes CDR1 SGDLS and CDR2 YYNGEE. The CDR3 is made up of 15 amino acids.

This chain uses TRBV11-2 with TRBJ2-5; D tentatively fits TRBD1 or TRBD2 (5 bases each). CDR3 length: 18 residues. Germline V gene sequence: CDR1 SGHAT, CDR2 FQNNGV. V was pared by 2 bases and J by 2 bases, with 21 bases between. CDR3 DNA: TGTGCCAGCAGCTTATCTCCCAACCCGGGACGCCAACAAGAGACCCAGTACTTC. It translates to CASSLSPNPGRQQETQYF.

The chain's CDR3 is CASSGDINSGNTIYF. The DNA of the CDR3 is TGTGCCAGCAGCGGGGACATTAACTCTGGAAACACCATATATTTT. J is TRBJ1-3 and V is TRBV13, with D perhaps TRBD1 (6 bases). CDR1 is PRHDT, CDR2 FYEKMQ, per germline (reference sequence). This CDR3 has 15 amino acids. V was clipped by 5 bases and J by 0 bases, with 11 bases between them.

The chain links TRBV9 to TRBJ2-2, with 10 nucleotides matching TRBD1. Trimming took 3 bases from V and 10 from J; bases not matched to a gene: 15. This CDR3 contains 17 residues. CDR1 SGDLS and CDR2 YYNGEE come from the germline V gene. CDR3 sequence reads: CASSDRRDRGPEEELFF. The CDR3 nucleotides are TGTGCCAGCAGCGACCGCCGGGACAGGGGACCAGAGGAGGAGCTGTTTTTT.

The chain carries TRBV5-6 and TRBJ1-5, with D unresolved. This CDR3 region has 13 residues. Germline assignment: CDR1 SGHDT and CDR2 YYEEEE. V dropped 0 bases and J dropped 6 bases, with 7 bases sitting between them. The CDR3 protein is CASSLGSSQPQHF. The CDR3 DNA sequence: TGTGCCAGCAGCTTGGGTAGTTCTCAGCCCCAGCATTTT.

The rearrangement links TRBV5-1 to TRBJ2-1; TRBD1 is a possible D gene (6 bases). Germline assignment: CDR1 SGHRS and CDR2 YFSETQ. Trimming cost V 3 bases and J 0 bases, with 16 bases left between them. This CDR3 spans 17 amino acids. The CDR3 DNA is TGCGCCAGCAGCTGGCTGGACAGCGTGAGCTCCTACAATGAGCAGTTCTTC. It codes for CASSWLDSVSSYNEQFF.

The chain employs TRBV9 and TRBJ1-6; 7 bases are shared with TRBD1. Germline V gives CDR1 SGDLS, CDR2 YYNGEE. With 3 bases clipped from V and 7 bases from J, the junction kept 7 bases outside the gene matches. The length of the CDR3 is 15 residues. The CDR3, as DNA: TGTGCCAGCAGCGCGACCGGGACAGCGAATTCACCCCTCCACTTT. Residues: CASSATGTANSPLHF.

The CDR3 loop reads CASSLLRTMNTEAFF. The CDR3 region has the DNA TGTGCCAGCAGCTTATTAAGGACAATGAACACTGAAGCTTTCTTT. The chain combines TRBV13 with TRBJ1-1; D perhaps matches TRBD1 (5 bases). CDR1 is PRHDT and CDR2 is FYEKMQ in the germline V gene (reference sequence). The CDR3 runs to 15 residues. V was pared by 2 bases and J by 0 bases, with 10 bases between.

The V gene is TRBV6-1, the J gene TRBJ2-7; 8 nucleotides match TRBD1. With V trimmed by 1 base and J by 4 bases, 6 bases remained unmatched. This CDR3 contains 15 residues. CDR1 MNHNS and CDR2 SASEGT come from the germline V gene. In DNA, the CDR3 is TGTGCCAGCAGTGAAGAGCACGGACAGGGATACGAGCAGTACTTC. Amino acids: CASSEEHGQGYEQYF.

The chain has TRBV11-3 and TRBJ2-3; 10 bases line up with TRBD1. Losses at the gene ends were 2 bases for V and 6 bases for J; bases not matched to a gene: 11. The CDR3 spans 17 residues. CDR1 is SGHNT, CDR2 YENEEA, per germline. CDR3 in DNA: TGTGCCAGCAGCTTACCGGGGAGGGGACAGGGGAGTGATACGCAGTATTTT. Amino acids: CASSLPGRGQGSDTQYF.

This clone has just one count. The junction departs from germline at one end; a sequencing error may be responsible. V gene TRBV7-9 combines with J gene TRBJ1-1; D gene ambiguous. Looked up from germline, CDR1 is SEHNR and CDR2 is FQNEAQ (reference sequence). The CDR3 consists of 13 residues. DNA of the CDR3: TGCGCCAGCAGCCCAAACAGGAACACTGAAGCTTTCTTT. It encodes CASSPNRNTEAFF.

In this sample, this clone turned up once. The CDR3: CASSQSPPGQGRDEQFF. DNA of the CDR3: TGCGCCAGCAGCCAAAGCCCGCCGGGACAGGGTAGAGATGAGCAGTTCTTC. The rearrangement uses TRBV4-1 and TRBJ2-1, with 9 bases matching TRBD1. J gave up 8 bases and V 2 bases, and 13 bases lay outside the gene matches. Germline V gene lookup returns CDR1 MGHRA and CDR2 YSYEKL. The CDR3 has 17 amino acids.

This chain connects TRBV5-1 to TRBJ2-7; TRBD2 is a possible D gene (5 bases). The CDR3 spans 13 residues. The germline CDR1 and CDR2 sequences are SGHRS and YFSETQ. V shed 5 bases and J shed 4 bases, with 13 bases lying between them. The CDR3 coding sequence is TGCGCCAGCAGTCCGGGGATCCGGTACGAGCAGTACTTC. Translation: CASSPGIRYEQYF.

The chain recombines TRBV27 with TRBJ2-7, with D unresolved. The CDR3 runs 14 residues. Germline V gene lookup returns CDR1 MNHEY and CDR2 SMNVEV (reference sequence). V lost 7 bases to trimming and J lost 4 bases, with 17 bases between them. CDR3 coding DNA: TGTGCCAGCAATAAGGCAGGAGCTTTATACGAGCAGTACTTC. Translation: CASNKAGALYEQYF.

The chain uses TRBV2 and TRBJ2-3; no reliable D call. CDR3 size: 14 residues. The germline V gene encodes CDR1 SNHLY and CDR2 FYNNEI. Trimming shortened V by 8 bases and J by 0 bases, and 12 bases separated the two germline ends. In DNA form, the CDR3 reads TGTGCCAGCCACCAGGATGCTAGCACAGATACGCAGTATTTT. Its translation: CASHQDASTDTQYF.

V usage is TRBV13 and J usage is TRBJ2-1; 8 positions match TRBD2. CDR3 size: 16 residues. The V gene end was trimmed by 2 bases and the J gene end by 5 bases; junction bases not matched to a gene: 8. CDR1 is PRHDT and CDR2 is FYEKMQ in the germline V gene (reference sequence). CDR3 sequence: CASSLRTSKPDNEQFF. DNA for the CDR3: TGTGCCAGCAGCTTACGGACTAGCAAACCCGACAATGAGCAGTTCTTC.

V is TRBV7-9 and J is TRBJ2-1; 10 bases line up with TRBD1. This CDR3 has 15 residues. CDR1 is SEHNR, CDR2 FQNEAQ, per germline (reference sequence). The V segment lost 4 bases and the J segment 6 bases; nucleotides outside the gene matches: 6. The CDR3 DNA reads TGTGCCAGCAGCTCCGGGACAGGGGTTGTCAATGAGCAGTTCTTC. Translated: CASSSGTGVVNEQFF.

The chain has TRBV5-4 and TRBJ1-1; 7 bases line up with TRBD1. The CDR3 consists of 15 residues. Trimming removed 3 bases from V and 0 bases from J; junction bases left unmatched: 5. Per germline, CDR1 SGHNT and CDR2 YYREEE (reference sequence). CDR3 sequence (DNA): TGTGCCAGCAGCTCTCCCGGGACAGTGAACACTGAAGCTTTCTTT. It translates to CASSSPGTVNTEAFF. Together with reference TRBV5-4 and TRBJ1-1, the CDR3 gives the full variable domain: ETGVTQSPTHLIKTRGQQVTLRCSSQSGHNTVSWYQQALGQGPQFIFQYYREEENGRGNFPPRFSGLQFPNYSSELNVNALELDDSALYLCASSSPGTVNTEAFFGQGTRLTVV.

CDR3 amino acids: CARSRFWRLRGHSGNTIYF. The CDR3 DNA sequence: TGTGCCAGAAGCAGATTCTGGAGACTCAGGGGCCACTCTGGAAACACCATATATTTT. V and J are TRBV5-3 and TRBJ1-3, with a tentative D call TRBD1 (6 bases). TRBV5-3 has ORF status, its function being uncertain. V was pared by 4 bases and J by 0 bases, with 23 bases between. CDR3 size: 19 residues.

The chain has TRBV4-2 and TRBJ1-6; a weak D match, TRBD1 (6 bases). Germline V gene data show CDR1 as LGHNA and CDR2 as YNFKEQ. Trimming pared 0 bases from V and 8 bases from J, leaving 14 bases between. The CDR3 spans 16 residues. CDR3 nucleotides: TGTGCCAGCAGCCAAGAAGCCGGGGAGGGGGATTCACCCCTCCACTTT. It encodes CASSQEAGEGDSPLHF.

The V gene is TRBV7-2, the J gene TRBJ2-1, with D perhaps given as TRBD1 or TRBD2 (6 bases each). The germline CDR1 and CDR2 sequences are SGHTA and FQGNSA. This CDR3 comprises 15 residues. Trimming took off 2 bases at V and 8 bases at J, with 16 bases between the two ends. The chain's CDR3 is CASSLTRRGVDEQFF. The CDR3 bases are TGTGCCAGCAGCTTAACCCGTAGGGGGGTGGATGAGCAGTTCTTC.

The CDR3 is CASRPGGSKDLYNEQFF. In DNA, the CDR3 is TGTGCCAGCCGACCAGGGGGCTCCAAAGACCTTTACAATGAGCAGTTCTTC. The genes are TRBV13 and TRBJ2-1; 8 nucleotides agree with TRBD1. The length of the CDR3 is 17 residues. V lost 8 bases and J lost 4; bases outside the gene matches: 16. The germline CDR1 and CDR2 sequences are PRHDT and FYEKMQ (reference sequence).

The CDR3 reads CASSWRTAGGNTGELFF. Written as DNA, the CDR3 is TGTGCCAGCAGCTGGAGAACAGCGGGGGGGAACACCGGGGAGCTGTTTTTT. The chain couples TRBV11-1 to TRBJ2-2; 9 bases line up with TRBD2. The CDR3 covers 17 residues. Germline V gene lookup returns CDR1 SGHAT and CDR2 FQDESV (reference sequence). V lost 4 bases and J lost 1; bases outside the gene matches: 7.